The next 4 T cell receptor beta chains were all read from a single sample in a study of cytomegalovirus exposure and HLA in healthy donors. The PCR had 60 Vbeta and 13 Jbeta primers. The repertoire was sequenced with immunoSEQ multiplex PCR; TCRdb's copy has only in-frame clones and lacks some. The data hold about 190,000 clones, with approximately 85% observed a single time. Source material: PBMCs. These receptors were obtained from a young woman in good health and CMV-seronegative.

This rearrangement joins TRBV19 to TRBJ2-1; possible D gene TRBD2, 7 bases. Germline V gene data show CDR1 as LNHDA and CDR2 as SQIVND (reference sequence). V was trimmed by 5 bases and J by 5 bases, leaving 13 bases between them. The CDR3 covers 14 residues. The CDR3 is CASSLLGGDNEQFF. CDR3 nucleotide sequence: TGTGCCAGTAGTCTCCTAGGGGGGGACAATGAGCAGTTCTTC.

The V call is TRBV7-9, the J call TRBJ2-3, with D possibly TRBD1 on 5 matching bases. V lost 2 bases and J lost 6, with 12 bases in between. Germline V CDR1 and CDR2: SEHNR, FQNEAQ (reference sequence). The CDR3 is 14 amino acids. This CDR3 is CASSLLGPGDTQYF. CDR3 sequence (DNA): TGTGCCAGCAGCTTACTGGGGCCTGGGGATACGCAGTATTTT.

The gene calls are TRBV6-4 and TRBJ2-1; 8 nucleotides align to TRBD2. Germline values: CDR1 MRHNA, CDR2 SNTAGT. The CDR3 has 14 residues. The V gene end was trimmed by 3 bases and the J gene end by 4 bases; junction bases not matched to a gene: 2. CDR3 nucleotide sequence: TGTGCCAGCAGTGAGGGACTAGGGTACAATGAGCAGTTCTTC. Residues: CASSEGLGYNEQFF.

The genes are TRBV5-1 and TRBJ2-5, with unresolved D. Trimming removed 0 bases from V and 2 bases from J, with 11 bases in between. Germline values: CDR1 SGHRS, CDR2 YFSETQ. The CDR3 loop spans 15 amino acids. CDR3 sequence reads: CASSLEALQQETQYF. The CDR3 bases are TGCGCCAGCAGCTTGGAAGCACTTCAACAAGAGACCCAGTACTTC. Drawing the rest from reference TRBV5-1 and TRBJ2-5, the complete variable domain is KAGVTQTPRYLIKTRGQQVTLSCSPISGHRSVSWYQQTPGQGLQFLFEYFSETQRNKGNFPGRFSGRQFSNSRSEMNVSTLELGDSALYLCASSLEALQQETQYFGPGTRLLVL.